This T cell receptor beta chain was obtained from a study of T cell responses to AZD1222 COVID-19 vaccine. The germline V gene encodes CDR1 MNHEY and CDR2 SMNVEV (reference sequence). The CDR3 length is 14 residues. Deletions cut 6 bases from V and 1 base from J, with 13 bases between. Only in-frame clones appear in the TCRdb table, and some are missing; sequencing was by immunoSEQ multiplex PCR. The sample consists of around 180,000 clones, around 88% of them appearing once. The sequence came from an adult in good health. Sequenced here: peripheral blood, sampled on day 0 of AZD1222 vaccination. V usage is TRBV27 and J usage is TRBJ2-7; the D gene is possibly TRBD2 (6 bases). CDR3 residues: CASRAVGGSYEQYF. For the CDR3, the DNA is TGTGCCAGCAGGGCCGTGGGGGGATCCTACGAGCAGTACTTC.